These 3 T cell receptor beta chains came from one sample sequenced in a study of response to subunit inactivated influenza vaccine. TCRdb passed the RT-PCR reads through MiXCR, listing each CDR3 protein once. This sample has hundreds of thousands of distinct CDR3 sequences, with 6% to 9% found just once. The sample was PBMCs from blood, taken 23 months after vaccination. These TCRs come from a man aged 45 to 75 who received an inactivated influenza vaccine.

The chain couples TRBV2 to TRBJ1-2, with D unresolved. This CDR3 comprises 15 residues. Germline CDR1 is SNHLY and CDR2 is FYNNEI. V was pared by 2 bases and J by 2 bases, with 12 bases between. The CDR3 protein is CASSEIGSENYGYTF. In nucleotides, the CDR3 is TGTGCCAGCAGTGAAATCGGTAGCGAAAACTATGGCTACACCTTC.

The J gene is TRBJ1-1, the V gene TRBV5-1; 7 bases line up with TRBD1. J was trimmed by 1 base and V by 2 bases; bases with no gene match: 8. The CDR3 covers 16 residues. The germline V gene has CDR1 SGHRS and CDR2 YFSETQ. CDR3 nucleotide sequence: TGCGCCAGCAGCTTCCTTGGAGGGGGCCGGAACACTGAAGCTTTCTTT. Its protein product is CASSFLGGGRNTEAFF.

This clonotype was seen a handful of times. The chain has TRBV5-1 and TRBJ2-1; 10 nucleotides line up with TRBD1. Germline assignment: CDR1 SGHRS and CDR2 YFSETQ. There are 16 residues in the CDR3. The J segment lost 4 bases and the V segment lost 4 bases, leaving 8 bases of the junction unmatched. In DNA form, the CDR3 reads TGCGCCAGCAGCGCCAGTCCGGGACAGGGGTACAATGAGCAGTTCTTC. This encodes CASSASPGQGYNEQFF. Supplemented by reference TRBV5-1 and TRBJ2-1, the full variable domain reads KAGVTQTPRYLIKTRGQQVTLSCSPISGHRSVSWYQQTPGQGLQFLFEYFSETQRNKGNFPGRFSGRQFSNSRSEMNVSTLELGDSALYLCASSASPGQGYNEQFFGPGTRLTVL.